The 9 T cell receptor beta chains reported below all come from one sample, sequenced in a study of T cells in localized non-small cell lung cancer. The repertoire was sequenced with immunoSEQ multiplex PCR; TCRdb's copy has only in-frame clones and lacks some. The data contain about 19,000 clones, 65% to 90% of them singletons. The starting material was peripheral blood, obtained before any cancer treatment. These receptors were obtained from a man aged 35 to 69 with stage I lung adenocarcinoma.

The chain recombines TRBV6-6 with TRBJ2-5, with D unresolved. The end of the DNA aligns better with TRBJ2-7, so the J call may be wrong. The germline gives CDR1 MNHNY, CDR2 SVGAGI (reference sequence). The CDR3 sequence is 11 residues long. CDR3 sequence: CASSYRVEQYF. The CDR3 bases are TGTGCCAGCAGTTACAGGGTCGAGCAGTACTTC.

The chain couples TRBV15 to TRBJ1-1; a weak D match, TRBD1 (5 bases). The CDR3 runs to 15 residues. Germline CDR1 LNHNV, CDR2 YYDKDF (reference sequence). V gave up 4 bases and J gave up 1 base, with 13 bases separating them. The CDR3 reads CATSTPRARNTEAFF. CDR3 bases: TGTGCCACCAGCACCCCCAGGGCGAGGAACACTGAAGCTTTCTTT. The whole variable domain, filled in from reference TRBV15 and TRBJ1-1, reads DAMVIQNPRYQVTQFGKPVTLSCSQTLNHNVMYWYQQKSSQAPKLLFHYYDKDFNNEADTPDNFQSRRPNTSFCFLDIRSPGLGDTAMYLCATSTPRARNTEAFFGQGTRLTVV.

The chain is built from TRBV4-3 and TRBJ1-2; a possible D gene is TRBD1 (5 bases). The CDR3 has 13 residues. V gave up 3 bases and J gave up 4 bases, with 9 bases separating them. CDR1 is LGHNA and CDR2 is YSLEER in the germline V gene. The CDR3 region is CASSQSGGYGYTF. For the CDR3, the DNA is TGCGCCAGCAGCCAGAGCGGGGGCTATGGCTACACCTTC.

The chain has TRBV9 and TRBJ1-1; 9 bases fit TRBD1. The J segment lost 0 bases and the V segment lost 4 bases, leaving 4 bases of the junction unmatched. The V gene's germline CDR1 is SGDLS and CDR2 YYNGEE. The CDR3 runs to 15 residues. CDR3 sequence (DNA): TGTGCCAGCAGCCAAGGACAGGGGATGAACACTGAAGCTTTCTTT. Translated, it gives CASSQGQGMNTEAFF.

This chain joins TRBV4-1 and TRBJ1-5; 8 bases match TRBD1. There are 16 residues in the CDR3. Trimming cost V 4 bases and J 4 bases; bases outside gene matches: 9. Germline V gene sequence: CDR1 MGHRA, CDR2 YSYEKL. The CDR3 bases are TGCGCCAGCAGCCCTGGAGCCGGGACAGGTAATCAGCCCCAGCATTTT. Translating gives CASSPGAGTGNQPQHF.

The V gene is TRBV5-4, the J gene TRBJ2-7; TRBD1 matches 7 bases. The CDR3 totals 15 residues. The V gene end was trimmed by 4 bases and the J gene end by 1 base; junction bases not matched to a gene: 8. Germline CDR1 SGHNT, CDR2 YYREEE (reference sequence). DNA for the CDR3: TGTGCCAGCAGCCCCACCGGGACAGTTTCCTACGAGCAGTACTTC. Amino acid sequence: CASSPTGTVSYEQYF.

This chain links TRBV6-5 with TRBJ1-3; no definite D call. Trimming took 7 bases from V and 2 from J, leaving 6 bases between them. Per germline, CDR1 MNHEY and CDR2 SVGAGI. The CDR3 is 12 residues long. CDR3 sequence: CASTEPGNTIYF. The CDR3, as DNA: TGTGCCAGCACCGAACCTGGAAACACCATATATTTT.

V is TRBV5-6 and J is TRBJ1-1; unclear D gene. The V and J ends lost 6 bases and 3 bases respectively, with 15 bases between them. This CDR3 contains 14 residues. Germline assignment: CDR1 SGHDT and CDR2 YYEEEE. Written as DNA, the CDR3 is TGTGCCAGCACCTCTATCCGAGACTACACTGAAGCTTTCTTT. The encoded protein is CASTSIRDYTEAFF. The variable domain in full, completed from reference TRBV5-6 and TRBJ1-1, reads DAGVTQSPTHLIKTRGQQVTLRCSPKSGHDTVSWYQQALGQGPQFIFQYYEEEERQRGNFPDRFSGHQFPNYSSELNVNALLLGDSALYLCASTSIRDYTEAFFGQGTRLTVV.

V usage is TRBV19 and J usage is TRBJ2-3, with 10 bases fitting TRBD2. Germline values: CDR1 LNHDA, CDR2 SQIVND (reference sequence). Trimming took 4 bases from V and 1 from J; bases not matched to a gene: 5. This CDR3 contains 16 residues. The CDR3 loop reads CASSTLAGAGTDTQYF. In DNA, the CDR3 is TGTGCCAGTAGTACGCTAGCGGGAGCGGGCACAGATACGCAGTATTTT.